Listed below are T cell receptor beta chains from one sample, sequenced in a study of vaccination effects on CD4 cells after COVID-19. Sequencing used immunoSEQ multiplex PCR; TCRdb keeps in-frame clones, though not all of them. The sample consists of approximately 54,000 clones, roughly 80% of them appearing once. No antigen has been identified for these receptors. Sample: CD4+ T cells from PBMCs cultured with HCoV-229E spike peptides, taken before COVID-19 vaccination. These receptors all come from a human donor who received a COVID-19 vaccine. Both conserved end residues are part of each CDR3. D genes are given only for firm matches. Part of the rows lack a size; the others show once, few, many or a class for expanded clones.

CDR3 protein: CASSLRTGLLATEAFF
CDR3 DNA: TGTGCCAGCAGCTTGAGGACAGGGCTTCTCGCCACTGAAGCTTTCTTT
D gene: TRBD1
J gene: TRBJ1-1
V gene: TRBV5-5
clone size: few

CDR3 protein: CASSNRGFEAKNIQYF
CDR3 DNA: TGTGCCAGCAGCAATCGAGGTTTCGAAGCCAAAAACATTCAGTACTTC
D gene: -
J gene: TRBJ2-4
V gene: TRBV28
clone size: -

CDR3 protein: CASSQVLAGGGEQFF
CDR3 DNA: TGTGCCAGCAGCCAAGTCCTAGCGGGGGGAGGGGAGCAGTTCTTC
D gene: TRBD2
J gene: TRBJ2-1
V gene: TRBV3-1/TRBV3-2
clone size: -

CDR3 protein: CASRRTGNTGELFF
CDR3 DNA: TGTGCCAGCAGGCGGACAGGGAACACCGGGGAGCTGTTTTTT
D gene: TRBD1
J gene: TRBJ2-2
V gene: TRBV27
clone size: -

CDR3 protein: CAWSRPGPQPREQFF
CDR3 DNA: TGTGCCTGGAGCCGACCGGGACCACAACCCCGAGAGCAGTTCTTC
D gene: -
J gene: TRBJ2-1
V gene: TRBV30
clone size: -

CDR3 protein: CATSEGTGGYGYTF
CDR3 DNA: TGTGCCACCAGTGAGGGGACAGGTGGCTATGGCTACACCTTC
D gene: TRBD1
J gene: TRBJ1-2
V gene: TRBV24-1
clone size: -

CDR3 protein: CASGRGQGDTEAFF
CDR3 DNA: TGTGCCAGCGGGAGGGGGCAGGGGGATACTGAAGCTTTCTTT
D gene: TRBD1
J gene: TRBJ1-1
V gene: TRBV2
clone size: few

CDR3 protein: CASSLGTSGGPPDTQYF
CDR3 DNA: TGTGCCAGCTCGCTCGGGACTAGCGGGGGGCCGCCAGATACGCAGTATTTT
D gene: TRBD2
J gene: TRBJ2-3
V gene: TRBV18
clone size: -

CDR3 protein: CASKQGNQPQHF
CDR3 DNA: TGTGCCAGCAAACAGGGGAATCAGCCCCAGCATTTT
D gene: TRBD1
J gene: TRBJ1-5
V gene: TRBV2
clone size: -

CDR3 protein: CASSPRLAGGPPFF
CDR3 DNA: TGTGCCAGTAGTCCGCGACTAGCGGGGGGGCCGCCGTTCTTC
D gene: TRBD2
J gene: TRBJ2-1
V gene: TRBV19
clone size: -

CDR3 protein: CACTVTGLAGRWDTQYF
CDR3 DNA: TGTGCCTGCACTGTAACGGGGCTAGCGGGGAGATGGGATACGCAGTATTTT
D gene: TRBD2
J gene: TRBJ2-3
V gene: TRBV30
clone size: -

CDR3 protein: CASSPTRANTGELFF
CDR3 DNA: TGTGCCAGCAGCCCAACACGGGCGAACACCGGGGAGCTGTTTTTT
D gene: -
J gene: TRBJ2-2
V gene: TRBV6-5
clone size: -

CDR3 protein: CASSGYSGNYGYTF
CDR3 DNA: TGTGCCAGCAGCGGGTATTCTGGTAACTATGGCTACACCTTC
D gene: -
J gene: TRBJ1-2
V gene: TRBV9
clone size: once

CDR3 protein: CASSGPGRTTGELFF
CDR3 DNA: TGTGCCAGCAGTGGCCCAGGGAGGACCACCGGGGAGCTGTTTTTT
D gene: -
J gene: TRBJ2-2
V gene: TRBV2
clone size: -

CDR3 protein: CATSDSSGGRETQYF
CDR3 DNA: TGTGCCACCAGTGATTCTTCGGGGGGCAGGGAGACCCAGTACTTC
D gene: -
J gene: TRBJ2-5
V gene: TRBV24-1
clone size: -

CDR3 protein: CASSPGTLSSGNTIYF
CDR3 DNA: TGTGCCAGCTCTCCAGGCACGCTAAGCTCTGGAAACACCATATATTTT
D gene: -
J gene: TRBJ1-3
V gene: TRBV18
clone size: -

CDR3 protein: CASSLAPDISGNTIYF
CDR3 DNA: TGCGCCAGCAGCTTGGCCCCCGATATCTCTGGAAACACCATATATTTT
D gene: -
J gene: TRBJ1-3
V gene: TRBV5-1
clone size: once

CDR3 protein: CASRPGTPNSPLHF
CDR3 DNA: TGTGCCAGCAGGCCCGGGACCCCTAATTCACCCCTCCACTTT
D gene: -
J gene: TRBJ1-6
V gene: TRBV7-9
clone size: -

CDR3 protein: CASLNRGQETQYF
CDR3 DNA: TGTGCCAGCCTGAACAGGGGTCAAGAGACCCAGTACTTC
D gene: TRBD1
J gene: TRBJ2-5
V gene: TRBV6-6
clone size: -

CDR3 protein: CARSTGRATGELFF
CDR3 DNA: TGTGCCAGGTCCACAGGGAGGGCCACCGGGGAGCTGTTTTTT
D gene: -
J gene: TRBJ2-2
V gene: TRBV2
clone size: -

CDR3 protein: CASSFSGTWNTGELFF
CDR3 DNA: TGCGCCAGCAGCTTCTCAGGGACGTGGAACACCGGGGAGCTGTTTTTT
D gene: -
J gene: TRBJ2-2
V gene: TRBV5-1
clone size: -

CDR3 protein: CASSRGGEGSTEAFF
CDR3 DNA: TGCGCCAGCAGCCGGGGGGGGGAAGGGAGTACTGAAGCTTTCTTT
D gene: -
J gene: TRBJ1-1
V gene: TRBV5-1
clone size: few

CDR3 protein: CATSRGDGATNEKLFF
CDR3 DNA: TGTGCCACCAGCAGGGGAGATGGAGCAACTAATGAAAAACTGTTTTTT
D gene: -
J gene: TRBJ1-4
V gene: TRBV24-1
clone size: -

CDR3 protein: CASSRQGNGYTF
CDR3 DNA: TGTGCCAGCAGTCGACAGGGGAATGGCTACACCTTC
D gene: TRBD1
J gene: TRBJ1-2
V gene: TRBV2
clone size: -

CDR3 protein: CASPGTVSTDTQYF
CDR3 DNA: TGTGCCAGCCCCGGGACGGTCAGCACAGATACGCAGTATTTT
D gene: -
J gene: TRBJ2-3
V gene: TRBV5-8
clone size: -

CDR3 protein: CASSRGGGETQYF
CDR3 DNA: TGTGCCAGCAGCCGCGGAGGGGGCGAGACCCAGTACTTC
D gene: -
J gene: TRBJ2-5
V gene: TRBV2
clone size: -

CDR3 protein: CASGEGTSTDTQYF
CDR3 DNA: TGTGCCAGTGGGGAGGGGACAAGCACAGATACGCAGTATTTT
D gene: -
J gene: TRBJ2-3
V gene: TRBV7-3
clone size: -

CDR3 protein: CASSRLAGGRGDTQYF
CDR3 DNA: TGTGCCAGCAGTCGTTTAGCGGGGGGCCGTGGAGATACGCAGTATTTT
D gene: TRBD2
J gene: TRBJ2-3
V gene: TRBV6-2/TRBV6-3
clone size: -

CDR3 protein: CASVRQGAQDTQYF
CDR3 DNA: TGCGCCAGCGTACGACAGGGGGCGCAGGATACGCAGTATTTT
D gene: TRBD1
J gene: TRBJ2-3
V gene: TRBV23-1
clone size: once

CDR3 protein: CASSAGGHTNYGYTF
CDR3 DNA: TGTGCCAGCAGCGCGGGGGGGCACACTAACTATGGCTACACCTTC
D gene: -
J gene: TRBJ1-2
V gene: TRBV9
clone size: once

CDR3 protein: CASSELRQANGYTF
CDR3 DNA: TGTGCCAGCAGTGAACTTCGACAGGCTAACGGCTACACCTTC
D gene: -
J gene: TRBJ1-2
V gene: TRBV2
clone size: -

CDR3 protein: CASSYGGNTEAFF
CDR3 DNA: TGTGCCAGCAGTTACGGGGGAAACACTGAAGCTTTCTTT
D gene: -
J gene: TRBJ1-1
V gene: TRBV6-2/TRBV6-3
clone size: -

CDR3 protein: CATSTAGEKLFF
CDR3 DNA: TGTGCCACCAGTACGGCTGGGGAAAAACTGTTTTTT
D gene: -
J gene: TRBJ1-4
V gene: TRBV24-1
clone size: -

CDR3 protein: CASGLVLGGNQPQHF
CDR3 DNA: TGTGCTAGTGGTTTGGTACTGGGAGGCAATCAGCCCCAGCATTTT
D gene: -
J gene: TRBJ1-5
V gene: TRBV12-5
clone size: few

CDR3 protein: CASSSGPGNTEAFF
CDR3 DNA: TGTGCCAGCAGCTCCGGACCGGGAAACACTGAAGCTTTCTTT
D gene: -
J gene: TRBJ1-1
V gene: TRBV5-4
clone size: -

CDR3 protein: CASSLAKTSGGKETQYF
CDR3 DNA: TGCGCCAGCAGCTTGGCCAAGACTAGCGGGGGGAAAGAGACCCAGTACTTC
D gene: TRBD2
J gene: TRBJ2-5
V gene: TRBV5-1
clone size: -

CDR3 protein: CASSSGINQPQHF
CDR3 DNA: TGTGCCAGCTCATCAGGGATCAATCAGCCCCAGCATTTT
D gene: -
J gene: TRBJ1-5
V gene: TRBV18
clone size: few

CDR3 protein: CASRDGGNEKLFF
CDR3 DNA: TGTGCCAGCAGGGACGGGGGTAATGAAAAACTGTTTTTT
D gene: -
J gene: TRBJ1-4
V gene: TRBV2
clone size: -

CDR3 protein: CASSLGGGNEKLFF
CDR3 DNA: TGTGCCAGCAGCTTAGGCGGAGGTAATGAAAAACTGTTTTTT
D gene: -
J gene: TRBJ1-4
V gene: TRBV7-9
clone size: -

CDR3 protein: CASSHGQVANNSPLHF
CDR3 DNA: TGCGCCAGCAGCCACGGACAGGTCGCAAATAATTCACCCCTCCACTTT
D gene: TRBD1
J gene: TRBJ1-6
V gene: TRBV4-3
clone size: -

CDR3 protein: CASSDRGPNEQFF
CDR3 DNA: TGTGCCAGCAGTGACCGGGGGCCCAATGAGCAGTTCTTC
D gene: -
J gene: TRBJ2-1
V gene: TRBV2
clone size: -

CDR3 protein: CASSWTGGTEQFF
CDR3 DNA: TGTGCCAGCTCCTGGACAGGGGGCACTGAGCAGTTCTTC
D gene: TRBD1
J gene: TRBJ2-1
V gene: TRBV6-4
clone size: -

CDR3 protein: CASSEYINSPLHF
CDR3 DNA: TGTGCCAGCAGTGAATATATTAATTCACCCCTCCACTTT
D gene: -
J gene: TRBJ1-6
V gene: TRBV6-1
clone size: -

CDR3 protein: CASSPRQGAGNTIYF
CDR3 DNA: TGCGCCAGCAGCCCGAGACAGGGGGCTGGAAACACCATATATTTT
D gene: TRBD1
J gene: TRBJ1-3
V gene: TRBV4-1
clone size: -

CDR3 protein: CASSGTGESPLHF
CDR3 DNA: TGTGCCAGCAGCGGGACAGGGGAATCACCCCTCCACTTT
D gene: TRBD1
J gene: TRBJ1-6
V gene: TRBV27
clone size: -

CDR3 protein: CASSPSWQNGANVLTF
CDR3 DNA: TGTGCCAGCTCACCAAGTTGGCAAAATGGGGCCAACGTCCTGACTTTC
D gene: -
J gene: TRBJ2-6
V gene: TRBV18
clone size: -

CDR3 protein: CASSHRGSEAFF
CDR3 DNA: TGTGCCAGCAGCCACCGGGGGAGTGAAGCTTTCTTT
D gene: -
J gene: TRBJ1-1
V gene: TRBV3-1/TRBV3-2
clone size: -

CDR3 protein: CASTSVEGFRTYNEQFF
CDR3 DNA: TGCGCCAGCACCTCCGTGGAGGGGTTCCGTACCTACAATGAGCAGTTCTTC
D gene: -
J gene: TRBJ2-1
V gene: TRBV5-1
clone size: -

CDR3 protein: CASSYGGGQPQHF
CDR3 DNA: TGTGCCAGCAGTTACGGGGGGGGTCAGCCCCAGCATTTT
D gene: -
J gene: TRBJ1-5
V gene: TRBV6-6
clone size: once

CDR3 protein: CASSVGDPLAQKLFF
CDR3 DNA: TGTGCCAGCAGCGTAGGGGACCCCCTCGCACAAAAACTGTTTTTT
D gene: -
J gene: TRBJ1-4
V gene: TRBV9
clone size: -

CDR3 protein: CAISEEGLGNGPQHF
CDR3 DNA: TGTGCCATCAGTGAGGAGGGATTGGGCAATGGGCCCCAGCATTTT
D gene: -
J gene: TRBJ1-5
V gene: TRBV10-3
clone size: -

CDR3 protein: CATSRDGNLAKNIQYF
CDR3 DNA: TGTGCCACCAGCAGAGACGGGAACTTAGCCAAAAACATTCAGTACTTC
D gene: -
J gene: TRBJ2-4
V gene: TRBV15
clone size: -

CDR3 protein: CASSISGFYSSNQPQHF
CDR3 DNA: TGTGCCAGTAGTATTTCCGGTTTCTATAGTAGCAATCAGCCCCAGCATTTT
D gene: -
J gene: TRBJ1-5
V gene: TRBV19
clone size: few

CDR3 protein: CASSQDPHGGRGNEQFF
CDR3 DNA: TGCGCCAGCAGCCAAGATCCGCACGGGGGCAGGGGCAATGAGCAGTTCTTC
D gene: -
J gene: TRBJ2-1
V gene: TRBV4-1
clone size: -